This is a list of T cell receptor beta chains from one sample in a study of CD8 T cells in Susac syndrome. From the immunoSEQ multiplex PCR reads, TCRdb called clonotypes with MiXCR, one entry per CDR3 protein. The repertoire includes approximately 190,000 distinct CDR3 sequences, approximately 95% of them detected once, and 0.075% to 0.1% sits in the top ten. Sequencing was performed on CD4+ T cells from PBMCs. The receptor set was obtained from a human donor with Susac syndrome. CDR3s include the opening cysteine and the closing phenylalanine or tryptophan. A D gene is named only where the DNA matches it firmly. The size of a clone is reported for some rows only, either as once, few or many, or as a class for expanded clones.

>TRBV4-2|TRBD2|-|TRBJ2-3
TGTGCCAGCAGTTCCGGACTAGCGGGGGGGAATACGCAGTATTTT
CASSSGLAGGNTQYF
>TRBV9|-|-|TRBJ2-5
TGTGCCAGCAGCGTAGCTGGAGGGGGATTCATCCAAGAGACCCAGTACTTC
CASSVAGGGFIQETQYF
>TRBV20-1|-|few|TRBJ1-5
TGCAGTGCTTCCCAGGGTACCGATCAGCCCCAGCATTTT
CSASQGTDQPQHF
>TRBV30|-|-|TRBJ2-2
TGTGCCTGGAGTGCAGGGCGCGGGGAGCTGTTTTTT
CAWSAGRGELFF
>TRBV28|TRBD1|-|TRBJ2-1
TGTGCCAGCAGCCGCCTGGGACAGGGGGACAATGAGCAGTTCTTC
CASSRLGQGDNEQFF
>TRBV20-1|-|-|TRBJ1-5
TGCAGTGCTAGTGTCGGGGATCAGCCCCAGCATTTT
CSASVGDQPQHF
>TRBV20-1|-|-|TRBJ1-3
TGCAGTGCTAGTCGAGGGGTTGATGGAAACACCATATATTTT
CSASRGVDGNTIYF
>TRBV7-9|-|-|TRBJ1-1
TGTGCCAGCAGCTTATCGTCGTCCATATATGTAGCTTTCTTT
CASSLSSSIYVAFF
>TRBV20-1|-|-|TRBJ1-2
TGCAGTGCCGGCTCCGAGGAGGGATTTGGCTACACCTTC
CSAGSEEGFGYTF
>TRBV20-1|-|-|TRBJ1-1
TGCAGTGCGGAGGACGGATTGAACACTGAAGCTTTCTTT
CSAEDGLNTEAFF